This T cell receptor beta chain came from a study of patients and donors after allogeneic stem cell transplantation. TCRdb reanalysed the RT-PCR reads using MiXCR and keeps one entry per CDR3 protein. The table shows approximately 150,000 distinct CDR3 sequences, with 30% to 45% occurring only once. The germline CDR1 and CDR2 sequences are MNHEY and SMNVEV (reference sequence). V lost 4 bases to trimming and J lost 5 bases, with 14 bases between them. This CDR3 is built from 14 residues. This sequence originates from a human donor who was either an allogeneic HSCT recipient or a stem cell or donor lymphocyte infusion donor (not recorded which). It is not recorded whose cells these are; they may come from a transplant donor. The specimen was blood, either unsorted or a sorted T cell fraction (not recorded which). The chain uses TRBV27 and TRBJ1-1; D remains unclear. CDR3 loop: CASSSPLRLTEAFF. The CDR3 DNA reads as TGTGCCAGCAGTTCCCCGTTAAGGTTGACTGAAGCTTTCTTT.